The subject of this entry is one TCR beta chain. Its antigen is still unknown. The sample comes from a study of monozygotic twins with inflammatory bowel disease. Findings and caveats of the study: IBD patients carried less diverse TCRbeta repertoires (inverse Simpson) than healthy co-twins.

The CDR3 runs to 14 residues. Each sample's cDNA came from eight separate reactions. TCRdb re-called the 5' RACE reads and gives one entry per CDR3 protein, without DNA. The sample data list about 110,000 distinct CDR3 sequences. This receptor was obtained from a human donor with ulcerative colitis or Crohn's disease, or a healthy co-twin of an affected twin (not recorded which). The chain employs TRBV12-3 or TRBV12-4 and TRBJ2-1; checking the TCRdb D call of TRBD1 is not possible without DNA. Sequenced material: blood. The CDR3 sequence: CASSLFTPPWEQFF.